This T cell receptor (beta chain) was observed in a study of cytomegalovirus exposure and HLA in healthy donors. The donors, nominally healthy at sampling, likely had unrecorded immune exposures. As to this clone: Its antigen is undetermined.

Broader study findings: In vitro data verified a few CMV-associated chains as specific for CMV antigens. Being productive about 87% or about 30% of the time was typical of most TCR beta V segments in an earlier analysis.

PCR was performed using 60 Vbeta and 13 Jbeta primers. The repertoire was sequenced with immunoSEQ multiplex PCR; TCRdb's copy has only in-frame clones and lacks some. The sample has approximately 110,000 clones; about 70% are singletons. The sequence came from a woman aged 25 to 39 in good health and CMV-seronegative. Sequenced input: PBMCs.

CDR3 residues: CAIGTGDSYGYTF. The CDR3 DNA reads TGTGCCATCGGAACAGGGGACTCCTATGGCTACACCTTC. The V and J genes are TRBV10-3 and TRBJ1-2; 7 bases match TRBD1. Germline trimming cut 8 bases from V and 4 bases from J; bases unmatched to any gene: 7. This CDR3 is 13 amino acids long. From germline, CDR1 is ENHRY and CDR2 SYGVKD.